A selection of T cell receptor beta chains follows, all from one sample in a study of shared clonotypes between healthy human individuals. Some clones are missing from TCRdb's copy, which holds only in-frame ones; the method was immunoSEQ multiplex PCR. This sample has under 2,000,000 clones, with about 94% found just once. The sequenced material came from naive CD8+ T cells sorted from blood. Receptors originate from a man younger than 30 in good health. Both conserved end residues are part of each CDR3. The D gene is left open where the match is weak. Only part of the rows carry a size: once, few, many, or a class if the clone is expanded.

>-|-|TRBJ2-2|TRBV27
CASSLTASGARDTGELFF
TGTGCCAGCAGTTTAACCGCCTCAGGGGCCCGGGACACCGGGGAGCTGTTTTTT
>TRBD1|-|TRBJ1-1|TRBV4-1
CASSQDFWTGNTEAFF
TGCGCCAGCAGCCAAGATTTTTGGACAGGGAACACTGAAGCTTTCTTT
>-|-|TRBJ1-5|TRBV10-2
CASSDGSYSNQPQHF
TGCGCCAGCAGTGATGGGAGCTATAGCAATCAGCCCCAGCATTTT
>-|-|TRBJ2-1|TRBV6-5
CASSYSSGQFNNEQFF
TGTGCCAGCAGTTACTCATCCGGGCAATTCAACAATGAGCAGTTCTTC
>-|-|TRBJ2-7|TRBV6-5
CASSFRERHYEQYF
TGTGCCAGCAGTTTCCGGGAACGCCACTACGAGCAGTACTTC
>-|once|TRBJ1-1|TRBV5-4
CASSLGQEAFF
TGTGCCAGCAGCTTGGGGCAAGAAGCTTTCTTT
>-|-|TRBJ1-6|TRBV4-1
CASSQSGTQGSSPLHF
TGCGCCAGCAGCCAGTCGGGAACCCAAGGAAGTTCACCCCTCCACTTT
>TRBD1|-|TRBJ2-1|TRBV5-1
CASSLTGDYNEQFF
TGCGCCAGCAGCTTGACAGGGGACTACAATGAGCAGTTCTTC
>-|-|TRBJ2-3|TRBV19
CASSISSSTDTQYF
TGTGCCAGTAGTATTTCAAGTAGCACAGATACGCAGTATTTT
>-|-|TRBJ2-3|TRBV9
CASSVAGVTDTQYF
TGTGCCAGCAGCGTAGCCGGCGTGACAGATACGCAGTATTTT
>-|-|TRBJ1-1|TRBV4-1
CASSQVPGAVTEAFF
TGCGCCAGCAGCCAAGTGCCGGGGGCAGTTACTGAAGCTTTCTTT
>TRBD1|-|TRBJ2-3|TRBV15
CATSRDWDRARGSTDTQYF
TGTGCCACCAGCAGAGATTGGGACAGGGCCAGGGGTAGCACAGATACGCAGTATTTT
>TRBD2|-|TRBJ2-5|TRBV29-1
CSVGGGGLGETQYF
TGCAGCGTCGGTGGGGGGGGGTTAGGAGAGACCCAGTACTTC
>TRBD2|-|TRBJ2-1|TRBV9
CASSGLAGGTSYNEQFF
TGTGCCAGCAGCGGACTAGCGGGGGGTACCTCCTACAATGAGCAGTTCTTC
>-|-|TRBJ2-5|TRBV7-2
CASSLTDPQETQYF
TGTGCCAGCAGCTTGACAGACCCCCAAGAGACCCAGTACTTC
>TRBD2|-|TRBJ2-1|TRBV9
CASSVVAGSYNEQFF
TGTGCCAGCAGCGTAGTAGCGGGCTCCTACAATGAGCAGTTCTTC
>TRBD1|-|TRBJ2-4|TRBV13
CASSLGPQGQGNIQYF
TGTGCCAGCAGCTTAGGCCCGCAGGGACAGGGGAACATTCAGTACTTC
>TRBD1|-|TRBJ2-7|TRBV10-3
CAISGSGTGISYEQYF
TGTGCCATCAGTGGGAGTGGGACAGGCATATCCTACGAGCAGTACTTC
>-|-|TRBJ1-1|TRBV5-6
CASTYSVNTEAFF
TGTGCCAGCACCTACTCAGTGAACACTGAAGCTTTCTTT
>-|once|TRBJ2-7|TRBV28
CASSFGRGGYEQYF
TGTGCCAGCAGTTTTGGCAGGGGAGGCTACGAGCAGTACTTC
>-|once|TRBJ2-7|TRBV5-4
CASSFGRFYEQYF
TGTGCCAGCAGCTTTGGACGGTTCTACGAGCAGTACTTC
>-|-|TRBJ2-5|TRBV6-5
CASSYSRQETQYF
TGTGCCAGCAGTTACTCGAGGCAAGAGACCCAGTACTTC
>-|-|TRBJ1-4|TRBV19
CATRGERNEKLFF
TGTGCCACCCGAGGGGAACGGAATGAAAAACTGTTTTTT
>-|-|TRBJ2-7|TRBV10-1
CASSEGPEGYEQYF
TGCGCCAGCAGTGAAGGGCCCGAGGGCTACGAGCAGTACTTC
>TRBD2|-|TRBJ2-7|TRBV29-1
CSVESREGVYEQYF
TGCAGCGTTGAATCGAGGGAGGGCGTCTACGAGCAGTACTTC
>-|-|TRBJ2-3|TRBV2
CASSGFPTSTDTQYF
TGTGCCAGCAGTGGCTTTCCGACTAGCACAGATACGCAGTATTTT
>-|once|TRBJ1-1|TRBV7-9
CASSSPLLAISEWNTEAFF
TGTGCCAGCAGCTCCCCGTTGTTGGCCATAAGCGAGTGGAACACTGAAGCTTTCTTT
>-|-|TRBJ1-5|TRBV4-1
CASSHTGGGDQPQHF
TGCGCCAGCAGCCATACGGGGGGGGGTGATCAGCCCCAGCATTTT
>TRBD1|once|TRBJ2-7|TRBV28
CASSSWDSSYEQYF
TGTGCCAGCAGTTCATGGGACAGCTCCTACGAGCAGTACTTC
>-|-|TRBJ2-7|TRBV6-1
CASSDRQLGEQYF
TGTGCCAGCAGTGACCGACAGCTGGGCGAGCAGTACTTC
>-|-|TRBJ2-5|TRBV9
CASSEGVAQYF
TGTGCCAGCAGCGAGGGGGTAGCCCAGTACTTC
>TRBD1|-|TRBJ1-5|TRBV15
CATSAGTVSNQPQHF
TGTGCCACCAGCGCTGGGACAGTTAGCAATCAGCCCCAGCATTTT
>TRBD1|-|TRBJ1-2|TRBV27
CASSLSSGGLPYGYTF
TGTGCCAGCAGTTTATCTTCAGGGGGCCTTCCCTATGGCTACACCTTC
>-|-|TRBJ2-7|TRBV6-6
CASSTWELAYEQYF
TGTGCCAGCAGTACCTGGGAACTTGCCTACGAGCAGTACTTC
>-|-|TRBJ1-2|TRBV27
CASSFHPPPSYGYTF
TGTGCCAGCAGTTTCCACCCCCCGCCCTCCTATGGCTACACCTTC
>TRBD1|-|TRBJ2-1|TRBV6-1
CASSELRTGYNEQFF
TGTGCCAGCAGTGAACTCCGGACAGGGTACAATGAGCAGTTCTTC
>-|-|TRBJ2-3|TRBV27
CASSLRSGATDTQYF
TGTGCCAGCAGTTTAAGGTCGGGGGCCACAGATACGCAGTATTTT
>-|-|TRBJ2-7|TRBV7-9
CASSPTRSLSYEQYF
TGTGCCAGCAGCCCGACTAGGAGTCTTTCCTACGAGCAGTACTTC
>-|-|TRBJ2-1|TRBV6-5
CASSYTGYEQFF
TGTGCCAGCAGTTACACGGGGTATGAGCAGTTCTTC
>-|-|TRBJ1-4|TRBV7-9
CASSPNGGGITNEKLFF
TGTGCCAGCAGCCCAAACGGGGGCGGGATCACTAATGAAAAACTGTTTTTT
>-|-|TRBJ2-1|TRBV7-8
CASSLGGASYNEQFF
TGTGCCAGCAGCTTAGGCGGGGCCTCCTACAATGAGCAGTTCTTC
>-|-|TRBJ2-2|TRBV2
CASSDYAGPNTGELFF
TGTGCCAGCAGTGATTATGCAGGACCGAACACCGGGGAGCTGTTTTTT
>TRBD2|once|TRBJ2-1|TRBV27
CASSPLTPSGITRYNEQFF
TGTGCCAGCAGTCCTCTTACGCCTAGCGGGATCACGCGGTACAATGAGCAGTTCTTC
>TRBD1|-|TRBJ1-2|TRBV12-5
CASGPWDRSNYGYTF
TGTGCTAGTGGACCCTGGGACAGGTCTAACTATGGCTACACCTTC
>TRBD1|-|TRBJ1-6|TRBV27
CASSIQGAVSPLHF
TGTGCCAGCAGTATACAGGGGGCGGTTTCACCCCTCCACTTT
>-|-|TRBJ2-5|TRBV5-4
CASSLEAGPQETQYF
TGTGCCAGCAGCTTGGAAGCAGGTCCACAAGAGACCCAGTACTTC
>-|once|TRBJ2-7|TRBV27
CASAAGGPYEQYF
TGTGCCAGCGCCGCGGGTGGGCCCTACGAGCAGTACTTC
>-|-|TRBJ2-7|TRBV27
CASSISRLGEQYF
TGTGCCAGCAGTATCTCGCGACTAGGCGAGCAGTACTTC